Sequencing of this T cell receptor (beta chain) was carried out in a study of graft-versus-host responses after intestinal transplantation. Study background: Every one of the recipients received anti-thymocyte globulin induction and afterwards took tacrolimus and steroids for around 3 years.

The J segment lost 3 bases and the V segment lost 6 bases, leaving 10 bases of the junction unmatched. Germline CDR1 and CDR2: SEHNR and FQNEAQ (reference sequence). The CDR3 is made up of 18 amino acids. Study-level points and caveats: Clonal ratios of graft-versus-host to host-versus-graft in allografts were high for patients exhibiting graft-donor T cell macrochimerism. Present in recipient marrow, GvH clones included some that appeared first in ileum or blood. After transplant, early declines in HvG clones were associated with peak levels of circulating GvH clones.

Concerning this clone itself: Its target is not known.

Here immunoSEQ multiplex PCR was the method, and the copy in TCRdb shows in-frame clones only, minus some. The data hold about 40,000 clones, with around 95% observed a single time. The specimen was unstimulated CD8+ T cells sorted from spleen or lymph node cells, collected before transplant. The sequence came from a human donor who was the organ donor for an intestinal transplant. The chain is built from TRBV7-9 and TRBJ2-2; 13 positions match TRBD2. The CDR3 coding sequence is TGTGCCAGCAGTCTGACTTTGACTAGCGGGGGGTACACCGGGGAGCTGTTTTTT. Its translation is CASSLTLTSGGYTGELFF.